A single TCR beta chain is shown here with its context. Its antigen is still unknown. This CDR3 region has 14 residues. After removal of 5 bases from V and 7 bases from J, the junction contained 6 bases not matched to a gene. CDR1 and CDR2 from the germline V gene are MNHEY and SMNVEV (reference sequence). This sample was included in a study of T cells in localized non-small cell lung cancer. Method: immunoSEQ multiplex PCR; TCRdb's copy keeps in-frame clones and lacks some. The sample has 20,000 to 25,000 clones, approximately 91% seen once. Study results and caveats: It remains possible that heterogeneity exists, since only one tumor region was sequenced.

This sample comprised peripheral blood, obtained before any cancer treatment. This TCR was sampled from a man aged 35 to 69 with stage I squamous cell lung carcinoma. This chain joins TRBV27 and TRBJ1-5, with 9 nucleotides matching TRBD1. For the CDR3, the DNA is TGTGCCAGCAGTCCAGGGACAGGGAAGCAGCCCCAGCATTTT. Translated, it gives CASSPGTGKQPQHF.